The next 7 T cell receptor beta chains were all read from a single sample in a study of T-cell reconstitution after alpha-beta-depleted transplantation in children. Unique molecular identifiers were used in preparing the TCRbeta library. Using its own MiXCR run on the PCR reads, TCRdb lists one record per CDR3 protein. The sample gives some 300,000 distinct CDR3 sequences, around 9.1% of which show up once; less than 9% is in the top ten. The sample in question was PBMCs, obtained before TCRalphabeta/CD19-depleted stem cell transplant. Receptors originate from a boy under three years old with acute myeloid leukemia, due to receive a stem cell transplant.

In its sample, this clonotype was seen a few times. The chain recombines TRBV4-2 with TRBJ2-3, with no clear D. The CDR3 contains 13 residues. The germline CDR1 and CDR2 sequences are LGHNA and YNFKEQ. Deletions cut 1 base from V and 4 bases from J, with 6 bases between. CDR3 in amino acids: CASSQGVADTQYF. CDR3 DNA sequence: TGTGCCAGCAGCCAAGGGGTGGCAGATACGCAGTATTTT.

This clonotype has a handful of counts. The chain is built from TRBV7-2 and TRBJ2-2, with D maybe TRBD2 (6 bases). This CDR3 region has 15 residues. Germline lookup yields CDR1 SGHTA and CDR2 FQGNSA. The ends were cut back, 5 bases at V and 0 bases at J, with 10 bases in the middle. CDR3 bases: TGTGCCAGCAGCGCCGGCGGGACGAACACCGGGGAGCTGTTTTTT. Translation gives CASSAGGTNTGELFF.

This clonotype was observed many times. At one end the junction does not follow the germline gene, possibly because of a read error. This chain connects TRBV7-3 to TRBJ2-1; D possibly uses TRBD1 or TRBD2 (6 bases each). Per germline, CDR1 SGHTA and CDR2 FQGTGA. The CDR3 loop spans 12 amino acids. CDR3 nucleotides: TGTGCCAGCAGCTTAACGGGGGGCACCATTATCTTC. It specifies CASSLTGGTIIF.

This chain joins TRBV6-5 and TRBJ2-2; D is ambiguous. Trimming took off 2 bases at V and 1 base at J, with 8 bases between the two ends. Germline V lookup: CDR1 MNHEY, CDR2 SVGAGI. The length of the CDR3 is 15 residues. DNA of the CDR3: TGTGCCAGCAGTTACCGCCGACGGAACACCGGGGAGCTGTTTTTT. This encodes CASSYRRRNTGELFF.

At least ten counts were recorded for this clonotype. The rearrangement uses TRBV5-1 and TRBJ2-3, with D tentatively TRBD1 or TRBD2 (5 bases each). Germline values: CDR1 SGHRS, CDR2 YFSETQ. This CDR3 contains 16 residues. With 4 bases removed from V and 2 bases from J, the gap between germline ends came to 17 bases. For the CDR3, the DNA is TGCGCCAGCAGCCCCTCGACGGGGCACATCACAGATACGCAGTATTTT. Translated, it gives CASSPSTGHITDTQYF. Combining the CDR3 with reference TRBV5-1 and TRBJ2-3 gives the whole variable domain KAGVTQTPRYLIKTRGQQVTLSCSPISGHRSVSWYQQTPGQGLQFLFEYFSETQRNKGNFPGRFSGRQFSNSRSEMNVSTLELGDSALYLCASSPSTGHITDTQYFGPGTRLTVL.

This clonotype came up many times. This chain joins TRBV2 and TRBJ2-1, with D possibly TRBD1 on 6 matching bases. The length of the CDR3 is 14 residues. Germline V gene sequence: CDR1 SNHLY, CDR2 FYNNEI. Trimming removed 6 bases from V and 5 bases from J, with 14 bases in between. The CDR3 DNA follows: TGTGCCAGCAGAGGGCAGGGGACAAACAATGAGCAGTTCTTC. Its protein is CASRGQGTNNEQFF.

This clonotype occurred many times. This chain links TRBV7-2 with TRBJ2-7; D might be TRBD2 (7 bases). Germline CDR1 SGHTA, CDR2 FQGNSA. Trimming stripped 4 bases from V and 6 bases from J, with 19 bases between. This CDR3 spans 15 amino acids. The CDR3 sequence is CASSSPRGATGEQYF. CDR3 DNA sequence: TGTGCCAGCAGCTCTCCCCGGGGGGCAACGGGCGAGCAGTACTTC.